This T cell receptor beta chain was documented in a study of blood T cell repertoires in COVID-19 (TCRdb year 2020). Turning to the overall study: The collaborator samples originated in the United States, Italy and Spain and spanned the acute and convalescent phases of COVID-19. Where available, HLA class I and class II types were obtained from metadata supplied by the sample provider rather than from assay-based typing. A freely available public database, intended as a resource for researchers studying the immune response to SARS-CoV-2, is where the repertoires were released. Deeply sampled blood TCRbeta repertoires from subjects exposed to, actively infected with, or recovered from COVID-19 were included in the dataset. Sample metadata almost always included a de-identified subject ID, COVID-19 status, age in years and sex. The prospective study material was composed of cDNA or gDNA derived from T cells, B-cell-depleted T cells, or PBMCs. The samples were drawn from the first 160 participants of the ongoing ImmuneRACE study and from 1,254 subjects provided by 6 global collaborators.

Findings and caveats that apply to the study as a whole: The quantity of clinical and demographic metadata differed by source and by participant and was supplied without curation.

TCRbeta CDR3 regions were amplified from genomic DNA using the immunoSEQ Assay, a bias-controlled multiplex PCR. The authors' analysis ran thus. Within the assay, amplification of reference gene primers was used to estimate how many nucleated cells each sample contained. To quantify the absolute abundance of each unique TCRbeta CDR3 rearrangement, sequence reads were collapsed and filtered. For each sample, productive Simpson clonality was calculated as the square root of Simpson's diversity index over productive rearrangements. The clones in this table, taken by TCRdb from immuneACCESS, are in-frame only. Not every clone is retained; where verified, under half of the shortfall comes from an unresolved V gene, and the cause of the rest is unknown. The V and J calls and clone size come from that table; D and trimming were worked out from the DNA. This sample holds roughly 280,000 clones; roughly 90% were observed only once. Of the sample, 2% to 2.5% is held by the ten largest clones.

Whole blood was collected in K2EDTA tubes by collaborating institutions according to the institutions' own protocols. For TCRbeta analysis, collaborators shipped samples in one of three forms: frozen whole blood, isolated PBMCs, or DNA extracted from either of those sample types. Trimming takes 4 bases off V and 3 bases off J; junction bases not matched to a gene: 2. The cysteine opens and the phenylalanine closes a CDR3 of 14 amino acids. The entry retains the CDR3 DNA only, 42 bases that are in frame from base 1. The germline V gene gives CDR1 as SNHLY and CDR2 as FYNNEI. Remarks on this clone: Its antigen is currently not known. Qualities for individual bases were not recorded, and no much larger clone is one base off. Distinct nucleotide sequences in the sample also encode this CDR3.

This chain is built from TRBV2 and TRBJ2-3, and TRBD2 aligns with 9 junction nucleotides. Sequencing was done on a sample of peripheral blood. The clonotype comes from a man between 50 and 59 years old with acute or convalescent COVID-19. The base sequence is TGTGCCAGCAGTGGCCTAGCGGGGACAGATACGCAGTATTTT. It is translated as CASSGLAGTDTQYF.